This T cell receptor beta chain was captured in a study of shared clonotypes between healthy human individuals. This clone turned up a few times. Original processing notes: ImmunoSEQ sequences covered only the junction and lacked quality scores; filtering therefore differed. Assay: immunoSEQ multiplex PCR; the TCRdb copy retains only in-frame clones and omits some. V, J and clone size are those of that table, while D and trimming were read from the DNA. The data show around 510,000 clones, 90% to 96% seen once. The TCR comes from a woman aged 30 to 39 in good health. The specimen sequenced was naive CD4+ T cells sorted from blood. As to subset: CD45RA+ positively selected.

The CDR3 is CASSLGSSGGYTF. CDR3 sequence (DNA): TGTGCCAGCAGTTTAGGATCTTCTGGGGGCTACACCTTC. The rearrangement uses TRBV28 and TRBJ1-2; D is unresolved. The V gene lost 2 bases and the J gene lost 8 bases, with 12 bases spanning the gap. The CDR3 is made up of 13 amino acids. From germline, CDR1 is MDHEN and CDR2 SYDVKM.